This is a list of T cell receptor beta chains from one sample in a study of shared T cell receptors in the human thymus. Measured with immunoSEQ multiplex PCR; TCRdb has only the in-frame clones, and not every one. The repertoire holds about 610,000 clones, approximately 88% seen once, with 0.0095% to 0.011% in the top ten. This same sample was also taken into another study, of human thymus T cells.

The sequencing input was thymocytes. These receptors were taken from a boy less than two years old with a congenital heart defect. CDR3s include the opening cysteine and the closing phenylalanine or tryptophan. The D gene is left open where the match is weak. Clone size appears in some rows only: once, few, many, or a class for an expanded clone.

D: -
J: TRBJ1-2
V: TRBV6-6
size: -
DNA: TGTGCCAGCAGCCCCACAGGGACCCTTGAGGGTGGCTACACCTTC
CDR3: CASSPTGTLEGGYTF

D: -
J: TRBJ2-7
V: TRBV5-3
size: -
DNA: TGTGCCAGAAGCTTGGAGACGGTAAGGAGCTACGAGCAGTACTTC
CDR3: CARSLETVRSYEQYF

D: TRBD2
J: TRBJ2-7
V: TRBV18
size: -
DNA: TGTGCCAGCTCACCATTTTTGACTAGCGGGAGAGCCTACGAGCAGTACTTC
CDR3: CASSPFLTSGRAYEQYF

D: -
J: TRBJ2-3
V: TRBV28
size: -
DNA: TGTGCCACAAACACAGATACGCAGTATTTT
CDR3: CATNTDTQYF

D: -
J: TRBJ2-1
V: TRBV6-1
size: -
DNA: TGTGCCAGCAGTGAAAGGCGATGCCAGGGAAATGAGCAGTTCTTC
CDR3: CASSERRCQGNEQFF

D: -
J: TRBJ1-2
V: TRBV29-1
size: -
DNA: TGCAGCGTTGAAGATCTCGGCAGGGGAGGCTACACCTTC
CDR3: CSVEDLGRGGYTF

D: TRBD1
J: TRBJ2-7
V: TRBV27
size: -
DNA: TGTGCCAGCAGTTTACATACCGGGACAGGGCTCTACGAGCAGTACTTC
CDR3: CASSLHTGTGLYEQYF

D: -
J: TRBJ2-4
V: TRBV19
size: -
DNA: TGTGCCAGCGGCCCAATCCAACGGGTGGCCAAAAACATTCAGTACTTC
CDR3: CASGPIQRVAKNIQYF

D: -
J: TRBJ2-3
V: TRBV15
size: -
DNA: TGTGCCACCAGCAGGTCAGGGGGGAAATGGGGCACAGATACGCAGTATTTT
CDR3: CATSRSGGKWGTDTQYF

D: TRBD1
J: TRBJ2-3
V: TRBV4-1
size: -
DNA: TGCGCCAGCAGCCCACGGGACAGGGTGGCAGATACGCAGTATTTT
CDR3: CASSPRDRVADTQYF

D: -
J: TRBJ2-5
V: TRBV27
size: -
DNA: TGTGCCAGCAGTCGGGCAGGTCGCGGGTTGGAGACCCAGTACTTC
CDR3: CASSRAGRGLETQYF

D: TRBD2
J: TRBJ2-3
V: TRBV27
size: -
DNA: TGTGCCAGCAGTCCGAGAGTAGCGGGAGAAGATACGCAGTATTTT
CDR3: CASSPRVAGEDTQYF

D: -
J: TRBJ1-5
V: TRBV27
size: once
DNA: TGTGCCAGCTCGGGCGGGGGGGGAATTCAGCCCCAGCATTTT
CDR3: CASSGGGGIQPQHF

D: TRBD2
J: TRBJ2-5
V: TRBV5-1
size: once
DNA: TGCGCCAGCAGCTTGACTAGCGGGAGAGCGGAGACCCAGTACTTC
CDR3: CASSLTSGRAETQYF

D: TRBD1
J: TRBJ1-2
V: TRBV27
size: -
DNA: TGTGCCAGCAGTACAGGGGGGACCACCTATGGCTACACCTTC
CDR3: CASSTGGTTYGYTF

D: TRBD2
J: TRBJ2-7
V: TRBV18
size: -
DNA: TGTGCCAGCTCACCGATACTAGCGGGAGGGCCTAATATCTCCTACGAGCAGTACTTC
CDR3: CASSPILAGGPNISYEQYF

D: -
J: TRBJ1-1
V: TRBV5-1
size: -
DNA: TGCGCCAGCAGTTCAGGGGTGGCTGAAGCTTTCTTT
CDR3: CASSSGVAEAFF

D: TRBD1
J: TRBJ1-2
V: TRBV5-4
size: -
DNA: TGTGCCAGCAGCTTGGATGCAGGGGGCGCCTATGGCTACACCTTC
CDR3: CASSLDAGGAYGYTF

D: TRBD2
J: TRBJ2-3
V: TRBV5-4
size: -
DNA: TGTGCCAGCAGCTTCCTCGGGACTAGCATCGATACGCAGTATTTT
CDR3: CASSFLGTSIDTQYF

D: -
J: TRBJ2-4
V: TRBV5-1
size: -
DNA: TGCGCCAGCAGCCACGGGACTGGCGTCGTGTACATTCAGTACTTC
CDR3: CASSHGTGVVYIQYF

D: TRBD1
J: TRBJ2-1
V: TRBV7-3
size: -
DNA: TGTGCCAGCAGCCGCCGGGACAGGGGGCTGGATGAGCAGTTCTTC
CDR3: CASSRRDRGLDEQFF

D: -
J: TRBJ1-4
V: TRBV5-6
size: -
DNA: TGTGCCAGCAGCTTGGAAACAGGGCTTAATGAAAAACTGTTTTTT
CDR3: CASSLETGLNEKLFF

D: TRBD2
J: TRBJ2-7
V: TRBV28
size: -
DNA: TGTGCCAGCAGTTGGGGACTAGCGGGAATTCCGTACGAGCAGTACTTC
CDR3: CASSWGLAGIPYEQYF

D: -
J: TRBJ2-1
V: TRBV7-9
size: -
DNA: TGTGCCAGCAGCCCCCGGAGGGTTGAGCAGTTCTTC
CDR3: CASSPRRVEQFF

D: TRBD1
J: TRBJ1-4
V: TRBV18
size: few
DNA: TGTGCCAGCTCACCTACAGGACAGGGAGGTGAAAAACTGTTTTTT
CDR3: CASSPTGQGGEKLFF

D: TRBD1
J: TRBJ1-2
V: TRBV2
size: -
DNA: TGTGCCAGCAGTTCGACAGGGTATCTCGACGGCTACACCTTC
CDR3: CASSSTGYLDGYTF

D: TRBD1
J: TRBJ1-4
V: TRBV15
size: -
DNA: TGTGCCACCAGCAGGTACGGGACAGATCATGAAAAACTGTTTTTT
CDR3: CATSRYGTDHEKLFF

D: -
J: TRBJ2-7
V: TRBV19
size: -
DNA: TGTGCCAGTAGTAGGACTGAGAACGAGCAGTACTTC
CDR3: CASSRTENEQYF

D: TRBD2
J: TRBJ2-2
V: TRBV5-4
size: -
DNA: TGTGCCAGCAGCTTGGGGGGGCCGCGGGAGGAGGAGAACACCGGGGAGCTGTTTTTT
CDR3: CASSLGGPREEENTGELFF

D: -
J: TRBJ2-1
V: TRBV7-2
size: -
DNA: TGTGCCGGAACCACAGGGCCAGCGCACAATGAGCAGTTCTTC
CDR3: CAGTTGPAHNEQFF

D: -
J: TRBJ1-1
V: TRBV6-5
size: -
DNA: TGTGCCAGCAGTTGGCAGGCAGGTTTTACTGAAGCTTTCTTT
CDR3: CASSWQAGFTEAFF

D: -
J: TRBJ1-1
V: TRBV9
size: -
DNA: TGTGCCAGCCTCTGGACAAAGGACACTGAAGCTTTCTTT
CDR3: CASLWTKDTEAFF

D: -
J: TRBJ2-7
V: TRBV29-1
size: -
DNA: TGCAGCGCTGCACAGGGAGATCGGGAGCAGTACTTC
CDR3: CSAAQGDREQYF